This record covers a single T cell receptor (beta chain). The study based diagnoses on clinical symptoms, serum thyroxine and TRAb, thyroid ultrasound and orbital computed tomography. The sample comes from a study of T cells in Graves' hyperthyroidism and ophthalmopathy. Germline V gene lookup returns CDR1 LNHDA and CDR2 SQIVND (reference sequence). This CDR3 region has 12 residues. V was trimmed by 7 bases and J by 4 bases, leaving 10 bases between them. The investigators amplified TCR beta CDR3 regions from RNA transcripts. The TCR CDR3 was amplified in a first-round RT-PCR using the HTBI primer set. TCRdb used MiXCR to reprocess the multiplex PCR reads, holding one entry per CDR3 protein. The table lists hundreds of thousands of distinct CDR3 sequences, roughly 46% of them singletons.

The sample comprised peripheral blood or thyroid tissue (not recorded which). This sequence originates from a young woman with Graves' hyperthyroidism. The chain has TRBV19 and TRBJ1-2; D may be TRBD1 (6 bases). CDR3 in amino acids: CASTIQGYGYTF. CDR3 in DNA: TGTGCCAGTACCATACAGGGCTATGGCTACACCTTC.